This T cell receptor (beta chain) was recovered during a study of identical twins. The CDR3 runs to 19 residues. The V segment lost 1 base and the J segment 0 bases; nucleotides outside the gene matches: 11. Germline V gene lookup returns CDR1 SGHVS and CDR2 FNYEAQ. TCRdb recomputed calls from the 5' RACE reads with MiXCR, one row per CDR3 protein. The sample records 1.5 million to 2 million distinct CDR3 sequences, about 31% being singletons. The sequence came from a newborn girl in good health. Sequenced input: cord blood. The V gene is TRBV7-6, the J gene TRBJ2-7; TRBD1 agrees at 11 bases. CDR3 sequence reads: CASSLVRVGTGGSSYEQYF. The CDR3 DNA is TGTGCCAGCAGCTTAGTAAGGGTCGGGACAGGGGGTAGCTCCTACGAGCAGTACTTC.